This T cell receptor (beta chain) originates from a study of cytomegalovirus exposure and HLA in healthy donors. Findings and caveats of the study: A missense variant in DCLRE1C was later tied to TCR beta V- and J-gene trimming. The study designated 150 or so TCR beta chains cytomegalovirus-associated. Evidence from a later analysis indicated that most CMV-associated TCR beta chains looked HLA-restricted.

Donors sampled were nominally healthy, though unrecorded immune exposures were likely. The V and J ends lost 8 bases and 5 bases respectively, with 18 bases between them. Germline CDR1 and CDR2: SNHLY and FYNNEI. The CDR3 is 14 amino acids. With regard to this clone: Its antigen is not identified.

This PCR relied on a set of 60 Vbeta primers and 13 Jbeta primers. Clones were sequenced by immunoSEQ multiplex PCR, and TCRdb holds only the in-frame ones, with some missing. Here the sample spans roughly 200,000 clones, under 9.5% being singletons. The chain joins TRBV2 to TRBJ1-2; tentatively, D is TRBD1 (6 bases). The clonotype was recovered from a woman in her 30s in good health and CMV-seropositive. Input material: PBMCs. CDR3 in DNA: TGTGCCAGCGGGGTACGCAGGGGAGGGTATGGCTACACCTTC. This codes for CASGVRRGGYGYTF.